This paragraph covers one T cell receptor (beta chain) sequence. This sample stems from a study of blood T cell repertoires in COVID-19. About the research overall: The samples span acute and convalescent COVID-19 from the United States, Italy and Spain. PBMCs, B-cell-depleted T cells, or T cells were the source of the cDNA or gDNA that made up the material.

Per the germline V gene, CDR1 is MDHEN and CDR2 is SYDVKM. J was trimmed by 8 bases and V by 7 bases; bases with no gene match: 9. The CDR3 has 15 amino acids. Authors' methods: Estimated nucleated cell counts came from reference gene primer amplification. Repertoires were generated with immunoSEQ multiplex PCR, while TCRdb's copy carries only in-frame clones and drops some. V and J calls and clone size are as listed in that table; D and trimming were resolved from the DNA. The data show some 58,000 clones, with just under 90% seen just once and 4% held by the top ten. The sequenced sample consisted of peripheral blood. The receptor comes from a man aged 45-60 years with acute or convalescent COVID-19. V is TRBV28 and J is TRBJ1-6; TRBD1 aligns across 9 bases. The CDR3 spells CASTMTGGLHSPLHF. For the CDR3, the DNA is TGTGCCAGCACCATGACAGGGGGTCTGCATTCACCCCTCCACTTT.